Presented here are 19 T cell receptor beta chains from one specimen sequenced in a study of shared clonotypes between healthy human individuals. Terminally differentiated effector memory CD45RA+ cells were excluded from the naive CD8 cells, which were CD45RO-negative and positively selected for CCR7. Libraries were prepared by immunoSEQ multiplex PCR; TCRdb keeps only in-frame clonotypes and omits some of them. The top ten clones hold 20% to 30% of a sample with some 800,000 clones, about 91% of them seen once. The sequenced sample consisted of naive CD8+ T cells sorted from blood. The receptors were sampled from a man aged 30-40 years in good health.

For this clone: Other DNA sequences in the sample encode the same CDR3. The chain combines TRBV20-1 with TRBJ2-1; no clear D gene. The CDR3 loop spans 9 amino acids. Per the germline V gene, CDR1 is DFQATT and CDR2 is SNEGSKA (reference sequence). Trimming took 7 bases from V and 6 from J, leaving 4 bases between them. The CDR3 sequence: CSVSNEQFF. CDR3 DNA: TGCAGTGTAAGCAATGAGCAGTTCTTC.

J is TRBJ2-2 and V is TRBV2; 10 bases fit TRBD1. CDR3 length: 15 residues. In germline, CDR1 is SNHLY, CDR2 FYNNEI. The V and J ends lost 3 bases and 6 bases, in that order; junction bases with no gene match: 4. CDR3 sequence (DNA): TGTGCCAGCAGTGACCGGGACAGGGGCGCCGGGGAGCTGTTTTTT. Its protein product is CASSDRDRGAGELFF.

The chain recombines TRBV2 with TRBJ2-5; 9 positions agree with TRBD1. V lost 2 bases, J lost 4 bases, and 5 bases stayed unmatched. Looked up from germline, CDR1 is SNHLY and CDR2 is FYNNEI. The CDR3 loop spans 15 amino acids. CDR3 sequence: CASSEYYRGLETQYF. Here the CDR3 DNA reads TGTGCCAGCAGTGAATACTACAGGGGGCTAGAGACCCAGTACTTC.

Of note for this clone: This sample also contains other DNA sequences that code for the same CDR3. CDR3 in amino acids: CASSPRSYEQYF. The CDR3 nucleotides read TGTGCCAGCAGCCCTCGCTCCTACGAGCAGTACTTC. The rearrangement links TRBV7-9 to TRBJ2-7, with unresolved D. V was pared by 5 bases and J by 0 bases, with 5 bases between. The CDR3 is made up of 12 amino acids. The germline V gene has CDR1 SEHNR and CDR2 FQNEAQ (reference sequence).

The rearrangement joins TRBV11-2 to TRBJ2-7; D may be TRBD2 (6 bases). V was cut by 2 bases and J by 2 bases, with 10 bases left in between. This CDR3 spans 14 amino acids. The V gene's germline CDR1 is SGHAT and CDR2 FQNNGV. CDR3 in DNA: TGTGCCAGCAGCTTATGGAGGGCCCCCTACGAGCAGTACTTC. It specifies CASSLWRAPYEQYF.

This rearrangement joins TRBV7-2 to TRBJ2-7; D perhaps matches TRBD1 (6 bases). Trimming removed 8 bases at V and 7 bases at J, with 18 bases between. Germline V lookup: CDR1 SGHTA, CDR2 FQGNSA. The CDR3 extends over 13 amino acids. The CDR3 loop is CASSSGGRWEQYF. The CDR3 DNA reads TGTGCCAGCTCCTCTGGGGGCCGGTGGGAGCAGTACTTC. The whole variable domain, remainder taken from reference TRBV7-2 and TRBJ2-7, is GAGVSQSPSNKVTEKGKDVELRCDPISGHTALYWYRQSLGQGLEFLIYFQGNSAPDKSGLPSDRFSAERTGGSVSTLTIQRTQQEDSAVYLCASSSGGRWEQYFGPGTRLTVT.

The genes are TRBV14 and TRBJ2-7; 10 bases map to TRBD2. From germline, CDR1 is SGHDN and CDR2 FVKESK. This CDR3 comprises 16 residues. The V segment lost 0 bases and the J segment 4 bases; nucleotides outside the gene matches: 6. The CDR3 protein is CASSQDSGLALYEQYF. CDR3 nucleotide sequence: TGTGCCAGCAGCCAAGATTCGGGACTAGCGCTTTACGAGCAGTACTTC.

This clone was recorded a few times. The rearrangement uses TRBV27 and TRBJ1-5, with TRBD1 identical over 7 bases. This CDR3 contains 14 residues. The V gene's germline CDR1 is MNHEY and CDR2 SMNVEV (reference sequence). After removal of 5 bases from V and 4 bases from J, the junction contained 5 bases not matched to a gene. The CDR3 sequence is CASSPIQGNQPQHF. For the CDR3, the DNA is TGTGCCAGCAGTCCAATACAGGGGAATCAGCCCCAGCATTTT.

The count of this clone is one. The chain has TRBV9 and TRBJ2-1; 13 bases fit TRBD2. The length of the CDR3 is 14 residues. Per the germline V gene, CDR1 is SGDLS and CDR2 is YYNGEE. V shed 7 bases, J shed 9 bases, and the junction held 7 bases outside the gene matches. The CDR3 spells CASCRTSGSPEQFF. CDR3 nucleotide sequence: TGTGCCAGCTGCAGGACTAGCGGGAGCCCTGAGCAGTTCTTC.

The chain recombines TRBV28 with TRBJ2-5; D might be TRBD2 (5 bases). V was cut by 6 bases and J by 2 bases, with 13 bases left in between. Germline V lookup: CDR1 MDHEN, CDR2 SYDVKM. The CDR3 runs 14 residues. This chain's CDR3 is CASRWRSGQETQYF. The CDR3 bases are TGTGCCAGCAGGTGGCGGAGCGGTCAAGAGACCCAGTACTTC.

The rearrangement uses TRBV12-5 and TRBJ2-2; TRBD2 matches 14 bases. With V trimmed by 6 bases and J by 6 bases, 9 bases remained unmatched. Germline assignment: CDR1 LGHNT and CDR2 FRNRAP. This CDR3 region has 17 residues. The CDR3 here is CASGTGTSGSMSGELFF. DNA for the CDR3: TGTGCTAGTGGAACGGGGACTAGCGGGAGCATGTCCGGGGAGCTGTTTTTT. The full variable domain, completed using reference TRBV12-5 and TRBJ2-2, is DARVTQTPRHKVTEMGQEVTMRCQPILGHNTVFWYRQTMMQGLELLAYFRNRAPLDDSGMPKDRFSAEMPDATLATLKIQPSEPRDSAVYFCASGTGTSGSMSGELFFGEGSRLTVL.

This clone was seen just once. The chain joins TRBV19 to TRBJ2-1; 7 bases agree with TRBD2. Per germline, CDR1 LNHDA and CDR2 SQIVND (reference sequence). The CDR3 totals 11 residues. V was pared by 9 bases and J by 8 bases, with 4 bases of the junction left unmatched. CDR3 coding DNA: TGTGCCAGCGGGCTAGCGGATGAGCAGTTCTTC. Translating it yields CASGLADEQFF. The full variable domain, in which reference TRBV19 and TRBJ2-1 provide the parts outside the CDR3, is DGGITQSPKYLFRKEGQNVTLSCEQNLNHDAMYWYRQDPGQGLRLIYYSQIVNDFQKGDIAEGYSVSREKKESFPLTVTSAQKNPTAFYLCASGLADEQFFGPGTRLTVL.

CDR3 in DNA: TGTGCCAGCAGTTTGTGGACAGGGGCCCCCCCAGATACGCAGTATTTT. It is translated as CASSLWTGAPPDTQYF. V gene TRBV27 combines with J gene TRBJ2-3; TRBD1 matches 9 bases. J was trimmed by 4 bases and V by 3 bases; bases with no gene match: 8. The CDR3 consists of 16 residues. CDR1 MNHEY and CDR2 SMNVEV come from the germline V gene (reference sequence).

The chain is built from TRBV7-3 and TRBJ2-7; 7 bases are a match to TRBD2. CDR3 length: 15 residues. V shed 5 bases, J shed 7 bases, and the junction held 14 bases outside the gene matches. Germline CDR1 SGHTA, CDR2 FQGTGA. The CDR3 nucleotides are TGTGCCAGCAGCCTGTTAGCGGGCGTCGGAGAGGAGCAGTACTTC. Protein sequence: CASSLLAGVGEEQYF.

The chain employs TRBV5-1 and TRBJ2-1; 10 nucleotides agree with TRBD2. Germline assignment: CDR1 SGHRS and CDR2 YFSETQ. The CDR3 length is 15 residues. The J segment lost 12 bases and the V segment lost 0 bases, leaving 9 bases of the junction unmatched. The CDR3 DNA reads TGCGCCAGCAGCTTGGAGCCTAGCGGGAGTTACGTGCAGTTCTTC. Its protein product is CASSLEPSGSYVQFF.

As regards this clone: A single base separates this from a much larger clone, so it may be a read error. This rearrangement joins TRBV14 to TRBJ2-2, with D hard to call. Germline values: CDR1 SGHDN, CDR2 FVKESK. Trimming stripped 4 bases from V and 0 bases from J, with 0 bases between. There are 12 residues in the CDR3. CDR3 region: CASSPNTGELFF. CDR3 nucleotide sequence: TGTGCCAGCAGCCCGAACACCGGGGAGCTGTTTTTT.

The chain combines TRBV10-1 with TRBJ2-7; 12 bases align to TRBD2. CDR1 is WNHNN, CDR2 SYGVQD, per germline (reference sequence). V was clipped by 0 bases and J by 2 bases; unmatched bases: 2. The CDR3 is 16 amino acids. CDR3 protein: CASSESGLAGTYEQYF. The CDR3 DNA sequence: TGCGCCAGCAGTGAGTCTGGACTAGCGGGAACCTACGAGCAGTACTTC.

The rearrangement uses TRBV11-2 and TRBJ2-1; D might be TRBD1 (6 bases). Trimming took off 6 bases at V and 8 bases at J, with 14 bases between the two ends. Looked up from germline, CDR1 is SGHAT and CDR2 is FQNNGV. The CDR3 has 13 amino acids. CDR3 nucleotide sequence: TGTGCCAGCAGAACCACAGGGTATGATGAGCAGTTCTTC. Protein: CASRTTGYDEQFF.

V gene TRBV15 combines with J gene TRBJ2-3; 7 bases line up with TRBD1. Trimming at V came to 5 bases and at J to 0 bases, leaving 5 bases not matched to a gene. Germline V gives CDR1 LNHNV, CDR2 YYDKDF (reference sequence). This CDR3 has 15 amino acids. The CDR3 DNA follows: TGTGCCACCAGCCTTGGGACAGATAGCACAGATACGCAGTATTTT. This gives the protein CATSLGTDSTDTQYF.